The 24 T cell receptor beta chains in this list originate from one sample, sequenced in a study of PD-L1 blockade in urothelial cancer. Documented time point: peripheral blood 6 weeks after treatment start. Some clones are missing from TCRdb's copy, which holds only in-frame ones; the method was immunoSEQ multiplex PCR. The sample holds 48,000 or so clones, about 86% seen once. Sequences were derived from PBMCs, sampled around atezolizumab (anti-PD-L1) treatment. All receptors derive from a man aged 60 to 69 with urothelial cancer.

The chain recombines TRBV15 with TRBJ1-3; D gene ambiguous. The CDR3 loop spans 13 amino acids. The V gene lost 3 bases and the J gene lost 2 bases, with 5 bases spanning the gap. Germline lookup yields CDR1 LNHNV and CDR2 YYDKDF (reference sequence). In DNA, the CDR3 is TGTGCCACCAGCAGGGCGGCTGGAAACACCATATATTTT. Protein: CATSRAAGNTIYF.

The chain has TRBV9 and TRBJ2-2; weak D call: TRBD1 (5 bases). CDR1 is SGDLS and CDR2 is YYNGEE in the germline V gene. The CDR3 totals 20 residues. V lost 2 bases and J 4 bases, leaving 27 bases between the germline ends. The CDR3 is CASSVDNGIMVGRGTGELFF. Here the CDR3 DNA reads TGTGCCAGCAGCGTGGACAATGGGATTATGGTCGGGCGAGGCACCGGGGAGCTGTTTTTT.

This clone occurred once. The chain combines TRBV11-1 with TRBJ2-3; the D gene is possibly TRBD2 (7 bases). The length of the CDR3 is 15 residues. Germline values: CDR1 SGHAT, CDR2 FQDESV (reference sequence). Trimming cost V 1 base and J 3 bases, with 11 bases left between them. DNA for the CDR3: TGTGCCAGCAGCTTAGAGGGAGGGGGAACAGATACGCAGTATTTT. This sequence encodes CASSLEGGGTDTQYF.

V usage is TRBV6-1 and J usage is TRBJ2-7; D gene unclear. The CDR3 covers 12 residues. Germline values: CDR1 MNHNS, CDR2 SASEGT. V shed 1 base and J shed 6 bases, with 7 bases lying between them. Here the CDR3 reads CASSEGSVEQYF. The CDR3 coding sequence is TGTGCCAGCAGTGAAGGGAGTGTCGAGCAGTACTTC.

This clone has more than one count but fewer than ten. The chain employs TRBV5-1 and TRBJ2-5; 15 bases fit TRBD2. CDR1 and CDR2 (germline): SGHRS, YFSETQ. V was clipped by 5 bases and J by 7 bases; unmatched bases: 15. The CDR3 is made up of 18 amino acids. The CDR3 coding sequence is TGCGCCAGCAGTCTGGGACTAGCGGGGGGTAGGGCATGGGGGACCCAGTACTTC. Amino acids: CASSLGLAGGRAWGTQYF.

The chain has TRBV19 and TRBJ1-3, with 7 bases fitting TRBD1. Per the germline V gene, CDR1 is LNHDA and CDR2 is SQIVND (reference sequence). The CDR3 loop spans 14 amino acids. V trimming: 9 bases; J trimming: 0 bases; junction bases outside the gene matches: 5. CDR3 protein: CASHRGFSGNTIYF. The CDR3 DNA follows: TGTGCCAGCCACAGGGGATTCTCTGGAAACACCATATATTTT.

The rearrangement uses TRBV4-1 and TRBJ1-2, with 9 nucleotides matching TRBD1. With V trimmed by 3 bases and J by 4 bases, 6 bases remained unmatched. This CDR3 has 15 amino acids. Germline V gives CDR1 MGHRA, CDR2 YSYEKL. This chain's CDR3 is CASSQPTGGIYGYTF. The CDR3 region has the DNA TGCGCCAGCAGCCAGCCTACAGGGGGCATCTATGGCTACACCTTC.

This clone was seen just once. V gene TRBV7-2 combines with J gene TRBJ2-5; 7 positions agree with TRBD1. Trimming cost V 5 bases and J 1 base; bases outside gene matches: 7. The germline gives CDR1 SGHTA, CDR2 FQGNSA. This CDR3 comprises 15 residues. DNA for the CDR3: TGTGCCAGCAGCGCACTGGGACAGAGCCAAGAGACCCAGTACTTC. Translation gives CASSALGQSQETQYF.

The V and J genes are TRBV9 and TRBJ1-3, with D hard to call. The CDR3 has 13 amino acids. V was trimmed by 5 bases and J by 0 bases, leaving 6 bases between them. The germline gives CDR1 SGDLS, CDR2 YYNGEE. CDR3 sequence: CASSRSSGNTIYF. CDR3 sequence (DNA): TGTGCCAGCAGTCGTTCCTCTGGAAACACCATATATTTT.

CDR3 in amino acids: CASSPREGAYEQYF. The CDR3 DNA sequence: TGTGCCAGCAGCCCCCGGGAAGGAGCCTACGAGCAGTACTTC. V gene TRBV13 combines with J gene TRBJ2-7; maybe TRBD2 (5 bases). The CDR3 loop spans 14 amino acids. The germline CDR1 and CDR2 sequences are PRHDT and FYEKMQ (reference sequence). V lost 5 bases and J 2 bases, leaving 13 bases between the germline ends.

The CDR3 DNA sequence: TGTGCCAGCTCCGGTACGGAGAGCTCCACTGAAGCTTTCTTT. Translated, it gives CASSGTESSTEAFF. The chain employs TRBV18 and TRBJ1-1; D call uncertain. Trimming shortened V by 6 bases and J by 4 bases, and 15 bases separated the two germline ends. Germline CDR1 is KGHSH and CDR2 is LQKENI. The CDR3 sequence is 14 residues long.

This clone appeared a single time. The chain employs TRBV4-2 and TRBJ2-2, with D possibly matching TRBD1 (6 bases). The V and J ends lost 3 bases and 4 bases respectively, with 12 bases between them. The CDR3 extends over 15 amino acids. The germline gives CDR1 LGHNA, CDR2 YNFKEQ. The DNA for the CDR3 is TGTGCCAGCAGCCATCCCGGGACAATCACCGGGGAGCTGTTTTTT. Translating gives CASSHPGTITGELFF.

This clone came up once. J is TRBJ2-7 and V is TRBV15; 8 nucleotides line up with TRBD2. After removal of 0 bases from V and 6 bases from J, the junction contained 10 bases not matched to a gene. Germline lookup yields CDR1 LNHNV and CDR2 YYDKDF (reference sequence). The CDR3 has 16 amino acids. The CDR3 protein is CATSRDGLAGHTEQYF. Written as DNA, the CDR3 is TGTGCCACCAGCAGAGATGGGTTAGCGGGGCACACCGAGCAGTACTTC.

This chain connects TRBV7-2 to TRBJ2-6; tentative D call: TRBD1 (6 bases). The CDR3 contains 15 residues. Deletions cut 6 bases from V and 3 bases from J, with 12 bases between. Germline V gene lookup returns CDR1 SGHTA and CDR2 FQGNSA. In nucleotides, the CDR3 is TGTGCCAGCAGACACAGGGTTTATGGGGCCAACGTCCTGACTTTC. As protein: CASRHRVYGANVLTF.

V usage is TRBV6-5 and J usage is TRBJ2-5, with D perhaps matching TRBD1 (6 bases). The CDR3 spans 15 residues. V shed 4 bases and J shed 3 bases, with 15 bases lying between them. Germline V lookup: CDR1 MNHEY, CDR2 SVGAGI. This CDR3 reads CASSSRGANEETQYF. The CDR3 DNA follows: TGTGCCAGCAGTTCCAGGGGCGCGAACGAAGAGACCCAGTACTTC.

The chain has TRBV6-5 and TRBJ1-6, with 9 bases identical to TRBD1. The CDR3 is 15 amino acids. The ends lost 7 bases at V and 10 bases at J; junction bases unmatched: 11. Per the germline V gene, CDR1 is MNHEY and CDR2 is SVGAGI. CDR3: CASTLVQGAESPLHF. DNA for the CDR3: TGTGCCAGCACCTTAGTACAGGGGGCCGAATCACCCCTCCACTTT.

This clone came up a few times. The chain recombines TRBV14 with TRBJ2-3; 11 bases fit TRBD2. J lost 3 bases, V lost 4 bases, and 3 bases had no gene match. CDR3 size: 15 residues. Germline loops: CDR1 SGHDN, CDR2 FVKESK. The CDR3 loop is CASSPLAGGTDTQYF. The CDR3 DNA is TGTGCCAGCAGCCCCCTAGCGGGGGGAACAGATACGCAGTATTTT.

The chain combines TRBV29-1 with TRBJ1-1, with D possibly being TRBD1 (5 bases). CDR3 length: 13 amino acids. The V end lost 3 bases, the J end lost 5 bases, and 13 bases lay between the germline ends. The germline V gene encodes CDR1 SQVTM and CDR2 ANQGSEA. The CDR3 loop is CSVDRGGGTEAFF. CDR3 DNA: TGCAGCGTTGACCGGGGGGGAGGGACTGAAGCTTTCTTT.

The chain employs TRBV5-1 and TRBJ1-1, with D possibly matching TRBD1 (5 bases). V gave up 2 bases and J gave up 1 base, with 9 bases separating them. The CDR3 has 14 residues. Germline assignment: CDR1 SGHRS and CDR2 YFSETQ. The CDR3 spells CASSLVTANTEAFF. Here the CDR3 DNA reads TGCGCCAGCAGCTTAGTGACAGCGAACACTGAAGCTTTCTTT. Using reference TRBV5-1 and TRBJ1-1 for the parts outside the CDR3, the full variable domain is KAGVTQTPRYLIKTRGQQVTLSCSPISGHRSVSWYQQTPGQGLQFLFEYFSETQRNKGNFPGRFSGRQFSNSRSEMNVSTLELGDSALYLCASSLVTANTEAFFGQGTRLTVV.

The chain joins TRBV7-2 to TRBJ1-1, with no clear D. The V end lost 5 bases, the J end lost 7 bases, and 17 bases lay between the germline ends. The CDR3 is made up of 14 amino acids. Germline CDR1 is SGHTA and CDR2 is FQGNSA. Here the CDR3 DNA reads TGTGCCAGCAGCCCCGGACTGAGAACGGATGAAGCTTTCTTT. It is translated as CASSPGLRTDEAFF.

The rearrangement joins TRBV5-1 to TRBJ1-2; no clear D gene. This CDR3 contains 13 residues. The germline V gene encodes CDR1 SGHRS and CDR2 YFSETQ. Trimming left V 4 bases short and J 0 bases short, with 7 bases between. The CDR3 loop is CASSEIANYGYTF. The CDR3 DNA sequence: TGCGCCAGCAGCGAGATAGCTAACTATGGCTACACCTTC.

This clone was seen just once. V usage is TRBV19 and J usage is TRBJ2-3; 11 nucleotides agree with TRBD2. Germline trimming cut 4 bases from V and 8 bases from J; bases unmatched to any gene: 8. The germline V gene encodes CDR1 LNHDA and CDR2 SQIVND (reference sequence). CDR3 length: 15 residues. The CDR3 region is CASSNPSGGTSTQYF. The CDR3 DNA sequence: TGTGCCAGTAGTAACCCTAGCGGGGGGACGAGTACGCAGTATTTT.

This clone was counted between two and nine times. The chain has TRBV15 and TRBJ1-6; no firm D call. Germline V lookup: CDR1 LNHNV, CDR2 YYDKDF (reference sequence). The V and J ends lost 5 bases and 3 bases respectively, with 5 bases between them. This CDR3 contains 13 residues. The CDR3 DNA reads TGTGCCACCAGCCAGGACTATAATTCACCCCTCCACTTT. Translation: CATSQDYNSPLHF. Full variable domain (missing parts from reference TRBV15 and TRBJ1-6): DAMVIQNPRYQVTQFGKPVTLSCSQTLNHNVMYWYQQKSSQAPKLLFHYYDKDFNNEADTPDNFQSRRPNTSFCFLDIRSPGLGDTAMYLCATSQDYNSPLHFGNGTRLTVT.

On this clone itself: At one boundary the junction diverges from the germline segment, which might be a read error. This sequence joins TRBV7-7 and TRBJ2-2; a weak D match, TRBD2 (6 bases). The CDR3 contains 14 residues. CDR1 is SSHAT and CDR2 is FNYEAQ in the germline V gene (reference sequence). CDR3 nucleotide sequence: TGTGCTAGCAGCCCCGCCCGGGGGACCGGGGAGCTGTTTTTT. Protein product: CASSPARGTGELFF.